This T cell receptor (beta chain) was identified during a study of T cells in localized non-small cell lung cancer. Study outcomes and limitations: Sequencing was limited to one tumor region, leaving the possibility of heterogeneity open. Paired adjacent lung recovered a median about 60 of the top 100 tumor clones. There was higher T cell clonality in uninvolved adjacent lung than in tumor, and it was highest there.

The table lists this clone with a few counts. Its target is unknown. The CDR3 length is 13 residues. V was pared by 2 bases and J by 2 bases, with 7 bases between. Germline CDR1 MNHNS, CDR2 SASEGT. Sequencing was performed with immunoSEQ multiplex PCR; in TCRdb, only in-frame clones are kept and a portion is missing. The sample has about 52,000 clones, about 78% seen once. The rearrangement links TRBV6-1 to TRBJ2-7; D is unclear. This material consisted of PBMCs, taken before any cancer treatment. This clonotype originated in a woman aged 40-75 years with stage II lung adenocarcinoma. Here the CDR3 DNA reads TGTGCCAGCAGTGAACTCGGCGCCTACGAGCAGTACTTC. Protein sequence: CASSELGAYEQYF.